The TCR beta chain described here comes from a study of T-cell memory formation after mild COVID-19 (dated by TCRdb to the early 2020s). Turning to the overall study: Most TCR sequence clusters were specific to one of the two donors. In a couple of donors, T-cell clones that expanded and contracted after mild COVID-19 were tracked by sequencing TCRalpha and TCRbeta repertoires over time. Two young, previously healthy adult volunteers, one female and one male, were included in the cohort.

Sequenced using an Illumina NovaSeq 6000. TCRalpha and TCRbeta cDNA libraries were constructed by 5'RACE with constant-segment primers, with sample barcodes and unique molecular identifiers being introduced. RNA was extracted from every sample with Trizol reagent. Amplification of the libraries took two PCR steps, and the second step added a second sample barcode plus Illumina TruSeq adapters. Sequencing of the libraries was done on an Illumina NovaSeq, producing 2 x 150 bp paired-end reads. The original methods were these. Demultiplexing of reads and collapsing into UMI-guided consensus sequences were performed with migec v1.2.7. With mixcr v2.1.11, UMI consensuses were aligned to TRA and TRB V and J templates and assembled into clonotypes. A clonotype was counted as expanded or contracted only when both edgeR and NoisET called the clonotype significant, with the noise models trained on biological replicates. For edgeR calls, the cutoffs were a false discovery rate-adjusted p below 0.01 and a log2 fold-change threshold of 1. PCA with hierarchical clustering of max-normalized trajectories of the 1000 most abundant clonotypes was used as exploratory dynamics analysis. Separately sequenced CD4+ and CD8+ repertoires were used to assign a CD4 or CD8 phenotype to each responding clone. TCRdb applied fastp at Q25 and MiXCR to the public reads, then kept only in-frame beta chains. Each entry is one CDR3 protein sequence, shown with its most common DNA and genes. TCRdb assigned the V and J calls; the authors' analysis was not used. The sample table records tens of thousands of distinct CDR3 sequences; about 15% of these occur just once. The ten top clones hold under 35% of the sample.

Including the terminal cysteine and phenylalanine, the CDR3 comprises 14 residues. Of all the DNA, just the CDR3 is kept, 42 bases in frame from base 1. Trimming at the junction amounts to 10 bases on V and 4 bases on J, and the germline ends lie 17 bases apart. From a lookup of the germline V gene, CDR1 and CDR2 are SNHLY and FYNNEI. Ficoll-Paque density gradient centrifugation was the method used to isolate PBMCs. Results and caveats for the whole study, not just this receptor: The second-wave clones that peaked on day 37 were not confirmed to be SARS-CoV-2 specific. Only a couple of mild cases were covered by the study, and larger cohorts that include severe cases with pre-infection samples were considered necessary. Contracting CD4+ clones were located mainly in the CM and EM memory subsets, whereas CD8+ clones were found to be enriched in EMRA. The detection of some responding clones in pre-infection memory suggests that pre-existing cross-reactive memory T cells joined the SARS-CoV-2 response. From day 15 to 85, contracting clones showed balanced CD4/CD8 phenotypes, whereas a second wave of clones that expanded from day 15 to 37 leaned towards CD4+.

The sample holds a few counts of this clonotype. Its antigen is not yet known. One base away there is no much larger clone; base qualities are not given. The chain is made from TRBV2 and TRBJ2-1; the D gene is perhaps TRBD2, from 6 matching bases. The material sequenced was PBMCs or a T cell subset sorted from them (not recorded which). This sequence was found in an adult woman who had mild COVID-19 (a few samples of this study predate the infection). The sample titles of this study are shuffled in the database, so cell type and time point are left out; the donor was told from shared clones. The nucleotide sequence reads TGTGCCATCAAGACTAGGGCAGAGTACAATGAGCAGTTCTTC. Its amino acids are CAIKTRAEYNEQFF. With the portions outside the CDR3 filled from the reference TRBV2 and TRBJ2-1 genes, the complete variable region becomes EPEVTQTPSHQVTQMGQEVILRCVPISNHLYFYWYRQILGQKVEFLVSFYNNEISEKSEIFDDQFSVERPDGSNFTLKIRSTKLEDSAMYFCAIKTRAEYNEQFFGPGTRLTVL.